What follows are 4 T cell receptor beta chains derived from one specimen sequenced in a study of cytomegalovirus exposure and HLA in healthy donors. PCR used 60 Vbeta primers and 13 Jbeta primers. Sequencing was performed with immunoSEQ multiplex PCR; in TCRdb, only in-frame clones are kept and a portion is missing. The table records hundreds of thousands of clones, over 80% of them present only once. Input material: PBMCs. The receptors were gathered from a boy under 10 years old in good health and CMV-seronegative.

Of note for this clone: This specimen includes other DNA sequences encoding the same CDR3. CDR3 region: CASSLTSGSTDTQYF. As DNA, the CDR3 is TGTGCCAGCAGCTTGACTAGCGGAAGCACAGATACGCAGTATTTT. The chain combines TRBV5-4 with TRBJ2-3, with 8 bases identical to TRBD2. Per germline, CDR1 SGHNT and CDR2 YYREEE (reference sequence). The junction had 1 base not matched to a gene; V was cut back by 1 base and J by 0 bases. This CDR3 is built from 15 residues.

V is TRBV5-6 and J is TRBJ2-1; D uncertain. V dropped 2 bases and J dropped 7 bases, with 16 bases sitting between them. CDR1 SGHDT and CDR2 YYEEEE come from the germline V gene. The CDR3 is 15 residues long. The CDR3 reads CASSFGTDTGNEQFF. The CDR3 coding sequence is TGTGCCAGCAGCTTCGGTACGGATACGGGTAATGAGCAGTTCTTC.

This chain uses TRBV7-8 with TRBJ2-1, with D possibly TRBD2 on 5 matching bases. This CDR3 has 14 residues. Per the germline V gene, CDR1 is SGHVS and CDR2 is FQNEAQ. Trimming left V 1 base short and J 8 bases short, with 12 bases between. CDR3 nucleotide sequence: TGTGCCAGCAGCTTAGTACGGGGTAAAGATGAGCAGTTCTTC. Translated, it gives CASSLVRGKDEQFF.

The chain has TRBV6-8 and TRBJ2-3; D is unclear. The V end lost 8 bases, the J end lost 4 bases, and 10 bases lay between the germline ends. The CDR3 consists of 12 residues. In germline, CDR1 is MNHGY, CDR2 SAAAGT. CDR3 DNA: TGTGCCAGCGAGGAGATCGCAGATACGCAGTATTTT. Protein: CASEEIADTQYF.